These 2 T cell receptor beta chains share one sample of origin, sequenced in a study of T cells after yellow fever vaccination. MiXCR, run by TCRdb on the 5' RACE reads, gives a single entry per CDR3 protein. Of about 550,000 distinct CDR3 sequences listed, under 25% are singletons. The sample was PBMCs, taken 15 days after the yellow fever booster vaccination. Every receptor here comes from a man aged 25-40 years who received the YFV17D yellow fever vaccine.

This clonotype was seen only a few times. The CDR3 DNA reads as TGTGCCAGCAGCCAGGAACTAGCGGGAGTACGCGAGCAGTACTTC. Translation gives CASSQELAGVREQYF. The rearrangement links TRBV4-2 to TRBJ2-7; TRBD2 agrees at 11 bases. Trimming cost V 3 bases and J 6 bases; bases outside gene matches: 7. Germline CDR1 reads LGHNA; CDR2 reads YNFKEQ. The CDR3 totals 15 residues.

This sequence joins TRBV4-3 and TRBJ2-3; D remains ambiguous. Germline CDR1 reads LGHNA; CDR2 reads YSLEER. The CDR3 loop spans 15 amino acids. Between the trimmed V and J ends, which lost 1 base and 2 bases, there was a span of 10 bases. Here the CDR3 DNA reads TGCGCCAGCAGCCAAGGCTGGGATTACACAGATACGCAGTATTTT. Protein: CASSQGWDYTDTQYF.